One and the same sample provided the 21 T cell receptor beta chains below, sequenced in a study of blood T cell repertoires in COVID-19. TCRdb keeps only in-frame clones here, not all; method: immunoSEQ multiplex PCR. The profile shows around 270,000 clones, roughly four fifths of them singletons. The sample was peripheral blood. Receptors originate from a person aged 65 to 85 with COVID-19, enrolled during active disease.

V is TRBV7-9 and J is TRBJ2-1; 12 nucleotides match TRBD2. Trimming removed 6 bases from V and 9 bases from J; junction bases left unmatched: 9. Germline CDR1 reads SEHNR; CDR2 reads FQNEAQ (reference sequence). The CDR3 covers 15 residues. CDR3 loop: CASSNLAGGRGEQFF. The CDR3 nucleotides read TGTGCCAGCAGTAATCTAGCGGGGGGGCGTGGTGAGCAGTTCTTC. Full variable domain (rest looked up from reference TRBV7-9 and TRBJ2-1): DTGVSQNPRHKITKRGQNVTFRCDPISEHNRLYWYRQTLGQGPEFLTYFQNEAQLEKSRLLSDRFSAERPKGSFSTLEIQRTEQGDSAMYLCASSNLAGGRGEQFFGPGTRLTVL.

This chain connects TRBV21-1 to TRBJ2-7; the table's D call TRBD1 went unverified against the DNA. TRBV21-1 is assigned pseudogene status. The CDR3 runs to 15 residues. The CDR3 sequence: CASSPNRTPSYEQYF. The CDR3 nucleotides are TGTGCCAGCAGCCCAAACCGGACACCATCCTACGAGCAGTACTTC.

This clone was picked up a small number of times. The chain joins TRBV7-2 to TRBJ2-3, with D tentatively TRBD1 (5 bases). The germline gives CDR1 SGHTA, CDR2 FQGNSA. V was pared by 6 bases and J by 4 bases, with 14 bases between. CDR3 length: 14 amino acids. CDR3 bases: TGTGCCAGCAGACCCCCAGGGTCCCCAGATACGCAGTATTTT. Translation gives CASRPPGSPDTQYF.

This sequence joins TRBV5-5 and TRBJ2-1, with TRBD1 identical over 9 bases. Germline lookup yields CDR1 SGHKS and CDR2 YYEKEE (reference sequence). With 2 bases clipped from V and 5 bases from J, the junction kept 5 bases outside the gene matches. CDR3 length equals 15 residues. The DNA of the CDR3 is TGTGCCAGCAGCTTTCGGGGGACAGGGAACAATGAGCAGTTCTTC. Protein product: CASSFRGTGNNEQFF.

V gene TRBV10-3 combines with J gene TRBJ2-1; 10 nucleotides align to TRBD1. This CDR3 contains 16 residues. The trim removed 7 bases at V and 8 bases at J, leaving 14 bases unmatched. Germline V lookup: CDR1 ENHRY, CDR2 SYGVKD. CDR3 in amino acids: CAITQNRDRGADEQFF. The CDR3 coding sequence is TGTGCCATCACTCAGAACAGGGACAGGGGAGCAGATGAGCAGTTCTTC.

The chain has TRBV15 and TRBJ1-6; D may be TRBD1 (5 bases). The CDR3 totals 16 residues. V lost 1 base, J lost 7 bases, and 14 bases lay in between. Germline CDR1 and CDR2: LNHNV and YYDKDF (reference sequence). CDR3 coding DNA: TGTGCCACCAGCAGAGGGGAAACAGGCCTCAATTCACCCCTCCACTTT. Its protein product is CATSRGETGLNSPLHF.

J is TRBJ2-1 and V is TRBV29-1, with TRBD2 as a possible D gene (6 bases). Deletions cut 2 bases from V and 2 bases from J, with 13 bases between. Germline CDR1 reads SQVTM; CDR2 reads ANQGSEA. The CDR3 sequence is 15 residues long. The CDR3 bases are TGCAGCGTTGAATTGGGGCGGGGAACCTACAATGAGCAGTTCTTC. Translation gives CSVELGRGTYNEQFF.

The V gene is TRBV6-4, the J gene TRBJ2-7, with D possibly matching TRBD2 (5 bases). Trimming cost V 2 bases and J 3 bases, with 8 bases left between them. The CDR3 extends over 13 amino acids. From germline, CDR1 is MRHNA and CDR2 SNTAGT. The CDR3 spells CASSDGRFYEQYF. The CDR3, as DNA: TGTGCCAGCAGTGACGGGAGATTCTACGAGCAGTACTTC.

The chain employs TRBV28 and TRBJ1-1, with D uncertain. This CDR3 has 13 residues. V lost 6 bases, J lost 5 bases, and 13 bases lay in between. CDR1 and CDR2 from the germline V gene are MDHEN and SYDVKM. The chain's CDR3 is CASRDSSGTEAFF. In DNA, the CDR3 is TGTGCCAGCAGGGACTCATCGGGGACTGAAGCTTTCTTT.

This chain uses TRBV30 with TRBJ1-2; D call uncertain. Trimming pared 0 bases from V and 1 base from J, leaving 9 bases between. CDR3 length: 14 amino acids. CDR1 is GTSNPN, CDR2 SVGIG, per germline (reference sequence). The CDR3 spells CAWSVYRINYGYTF. The CDR3 DNA reads TGTGCCTGGAGTGTATACAGAATTAACTATGGCTACACCTTC.

This chain uses TRBV19 with TRBJ2-1; the match to TRBD2 covers 12 bases. CDR3 length: 16 residues. Germline V lookup: CDR1 LNHDA, CDR2 SQIVND (reference sequence). The J segment lost 12 bases and the V segment lost 8 bases, leaving 17 bases of the junction unmatched. The CDR3 reads CASAPGGLAGGPGQFF. In nucleotides, the CDR3 is TGTGCCAGTGCCCCCGGGGGGCTAGCGGGGGGGCCAGGGCAGTTCTTC. The whole variable domain, remainder taken from reference TRBV19 and TRBJ2-1, is DGGITQSPKYLFRKEGQNVTLSCEQNLNHDAMYWYRQDPGQGLRLIYYSQIVNDFQKGDIAEGYSVSREKKESFPLTVTSAQKNPTAFYLCASAPGGLAGGPGQFFGPGTRLTVL.

The chain joins TRBV11-2 to TRBJ2-5, with D possibly TRBD2 on 6 matching bases. This CDR3 region has 16 residues. In germline, CDR1 is SGHAT, CDR2 FQNNGV. Trimming cost V 6 bases and J 0 bases, with 17 bases left between them. The chain's CDR3 is CASRLPGRGHQETQYF. As DNA, the CDR3 is TGTGCCAGCAGACTACCGGGGCGGGGACACCAAGAGACCCAGTACTTC.

The chain is built from TRBV5-4 and TRBJ2-2, with 8 bases aligning to TRBD1. V dropped 3 bases and J dropped 3; count of bases not matched to a gene: 4. Germline V gives CDR1 SGHNT, CDR2 YYREEE (reference sequence). CDR3 length: 15 amino acids. The CDR3 sequence is CASSSGQGYTGELFF. The CDR3 DNA is TGTGCCAGCAGCTCCGGACAGGGATACACCGGGGAGCTGTTTTTT.

The chain uses TRBV19 and TRBJ1-4, with 7 bases matching TRBD1. The V segment lost 4 bases and the J segment 2 bases; nucleotides outside the gene matches: 7. This CDR3 region has 16 residues. Germline CDR1 is LNHDA and CDR2 is SQIVND (reference sequence). The CDR3 coding sequence is TGTGCCAGTAGTACGACAGGGATTCGCACTAATGAAAAACTGTTTTTT. It is translated as CASSTTGIRTNEKLFF.

V is TRBV6-5 and J is TRBJ2-5; 8 positions agree with TRBD1. There are 14 residues in the CDR3. J lost 3 bases, V lost 6 bases, and 6 bases had no gene match. Germline-derived CDR1 and CDR2 are MNHEY and SVGAGI. CDR3 in DNA: TGTGCCAGCAGGGCCGGACAGGGAGAAGAGACCCAGTACTTC. It yields the protein CASRAGQGEETQYF.

J is TRBJ1-4 and V is TRBV14; D unresolved. The V and J ends lost 3 bases and 7 bases respectively, with 18 bases between them. The germline gives CDR1 SGHDN, CDR2 FVKESK. CDR3 size: 16 residues. CDR3 DNA: TGTGCCAGCAGCCACCATCGGGGAACCCCAGGTGAAAAACTGTTTTTT. Its translation: CASSHHRGTPGEKLFF. Full variable domain (remainder filled in from reference TRBV14 and TRBJ1-4): EAGVTQFPSHSVIEKGQTVTLRCDPISGHDNLYWYRRVMGKEIKFLLHFVKESKQDESGMPNNRFLAERTGGTYSTLKVQPAELEDSGVYFCASSHHRGTPGEKLFFGSGTQLSVL.

The chain combines TRBV5-5 with TRBJ2-7; 12 bases fit TRBD2. Germline CDR1 is SGHKS and CDR2 is YYEKEE (reference sequence). The junction had 10 bases not matched to a gene; V was cut back by 0 bases and J by 6 bases. The CDR3 length is 17 residues. Written as DNA, the CDR3 is TGTGCCAGCAGCTTGGAGGCTAGCGGGAGGGCCGTCCTCGAGCAGTACTTC. Translating it yields CASSLEASGRAVLEQYF.

The genes are TRBV15 and TRBJ1-5, with D possibly being TRBD1 (6 bases). The CDR3 loop spans 14 amino acids. Between the trimmed V and J ends, which lost 5 bases and 4 bases, there was a span of 12 bases. Germline V gives CDR1 LNHNV, CDR2 YYDKDF (reference sequence). The CDR3 DNA is TGTGCCACCAGCGAACAGGGAACGAATCAGCCCCAGCATTTT. It translates to CATSEQGTNQPQHF.

The chain recombines TRBV20-1 with TRBJ2-5, with D possibly being TRBD2 (7 bases). The V and J ends lost 6 bases and 1 base respectively, with 18 bases between them. The CDR3 totals 15 residues. Germline loops: CDR1 DFQATT, CDR2 SNEGSKA (reference sequence). The CDR3 loop is CSASFGGGRQETQYF. The CDR3 DNA sequence: TGCAGTGCAAGTTTTGGCGGGGGCCGCCAAGAGACCCAGTACTTC.

This clone was found a few times. Written as DNA, the CDR3 is TGTGCCAGCAGTTTAGAACAGGGGTATTACGAGCAGTACTTC. Amino acids: CASSLEQGYYEQYF. The rearrangement links TRBV28 to TRBJ2-7; TRBD1 aligns across 7 bases. CDR3 size: 14 residues. In germline, CDR1 is MDHEN, CDR2 SYDVKM. The V and J ends lost 2 bases and 4 bases, in that order; junction bases with no gene match: 5.

The chain carries TRBV6-2 or TRBV6-3 and TRBJ1-5, with D hard to call. Between the trimmed V and J ends, which lost 2 bases and 0 bases, there was a span of 11 bases. Looked up from germline, CDR1 is MNHEY and CDR2 is SVGEGT. This CDR3 has 16 amino acids. Written as DNA, the CDR3 is TGTGCCAGCAGTTACCTCGGGAAATATAGCAATCAGCCCCAGCATTTT. Its translation is CASSYLGKYSNQPQHF.